Given below is one TCR beta chain in context. The data originate from a study of blood T cell repertoires in COVID-19. The germline gives CDR1 SGHTA, CDR2 FQGNSA. Trimming removed 4 bases from V and 1 base from J; junction bases left unmatched: 9. This CDR3 is 18 amino acids long. TCRdb keeps only in-frame clones here, not all; method: immunoSEQ multiplex PCR. The sample includes roughly 200,000 clones, 88% seen only once; the top ten take about 18%. The specimen was peripheral blood. The V gene is TRBV7-2, the J gene TRBJ1-6; 8 bases align to TRBD1. This TCR derives from a man between 45 and 60 years old with COVID-19, enrolled during active disease. This chain's CDR3 is CASSSRRQGASYNSPLHF. CDR3 DNA: TGTGCCAGCAGCTCGAGGCGGCAGGGGGCTTCCTATAATTCACCCCTCCACTTT.